Sequencing of this T cell receptor beta chain was carried out in a study of shared clonotypes between healthy human individuals. The table came from immunoSEQ multiplex PCR; TCRdb's copy has only in-frame clones and leaves some out. The table lists a few hundred thousand clones, over 95% of them singletons. Terminally differentiated effector memory CD45RA+ cells were excluded by CCR7 positive selection of CD45RO-negative cells. Material: naive CD8+ T cells sorted from blood. The clonotype was recovered from a woman in her twenties or thirties in good health.

CDR3 region: CASSLGDFYEQYF. The CDR3 bases are TGTGCCAGCAGCCTAGGGGATTTCTACGAGCAGTACTTC. This chain links TRBV11-2 with TRBJ2-7, with D tentatively TRBD1 (5 bases). The CDR3 is 13 amino acids. Per the germline V gene, CDR1 is SGHAT and CDR2 is FQNNGV. Trimming pared 5 bases from V and 3 bases from J, leaving 11 bases between.